This TCR beta chain was profiled in a study of T cell repertoires in cytomegalovirus infection. Study summary: CMV epitopes in the study were HLA-C-restricted (recently identified) and HLA-B-restricted (well studied). CMV infection plus the matching HLA type was flagged by public TCR beta signatures.

Points on this clonotype: The target antigen is unknown.

TCRdb reanalysed the reads using MiXCR and keeps one entry per CDR3 protein. This sample yields 700,000 to 850,000 distinct CDR3 sequences, of which 32% are seen a single time; 9.5% to 15% belongs to the top ten. Germline lookup yields CDR1 SGDLS and CDR2 YYNGEE. Deletions cut 3 bases from V and 0 bases from J, with 12 bases between. The CDR3 is 16 residues long. Study-level results: Within the response measured ex vivo, HLA-C-restricted CMV-specific TCR beta clonotypes were dominant.

This chain uses TRBV9 with TRBJ2-2; D tentatively reads TRBD1 or TRBD2 (6 bases each). The material was cultured CD8+ T cells from PBMCs, obtained from culture after CMV antigen stimulation. The origin of this receptor is a human donor in good health (CMV status not recorded). Some clones in this sample may be carry-over from other donors' samples. DNA for the CDR3: TGTGCCAGCAGCGAGGGGGGCAGGACGAACACCGGGGAGCTGTTTTTT. Translated: CASSEGGRTNTGELFF.